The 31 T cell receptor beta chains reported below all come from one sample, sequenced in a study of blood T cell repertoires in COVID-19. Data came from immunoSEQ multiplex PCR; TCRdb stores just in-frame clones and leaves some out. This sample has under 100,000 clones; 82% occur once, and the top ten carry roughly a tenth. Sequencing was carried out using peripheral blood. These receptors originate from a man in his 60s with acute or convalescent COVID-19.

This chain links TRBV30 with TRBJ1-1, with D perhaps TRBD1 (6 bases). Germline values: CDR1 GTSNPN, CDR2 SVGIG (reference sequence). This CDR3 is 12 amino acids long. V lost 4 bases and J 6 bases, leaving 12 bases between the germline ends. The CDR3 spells CAWNQGWAEAFF. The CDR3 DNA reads TGTGCCTGGAACCAGGGGTGGGCTGAAGCTTTCTTT.

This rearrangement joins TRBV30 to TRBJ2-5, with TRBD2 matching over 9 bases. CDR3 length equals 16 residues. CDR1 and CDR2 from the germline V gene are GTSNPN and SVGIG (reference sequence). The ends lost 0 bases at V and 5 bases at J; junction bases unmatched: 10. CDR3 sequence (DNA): TGTGCCTGGAGTGTACGAAGCGGGGGGCCGGGGGAGACCCAGTACTTC. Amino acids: CAWSVRSGGPGETQYF.

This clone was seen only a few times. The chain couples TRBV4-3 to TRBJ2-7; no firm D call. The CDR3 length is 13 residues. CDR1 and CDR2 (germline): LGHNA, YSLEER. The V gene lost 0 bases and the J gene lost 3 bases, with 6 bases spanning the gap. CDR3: CASSQERGYEQYF. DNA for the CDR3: TGCGCCAGCAGCCAAGAAAGAGGCTACGAGCAGTACTTC.

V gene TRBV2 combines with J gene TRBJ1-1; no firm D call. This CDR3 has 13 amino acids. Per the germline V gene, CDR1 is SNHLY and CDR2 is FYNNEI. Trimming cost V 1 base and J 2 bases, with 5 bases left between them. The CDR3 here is CASSEGSNTEAFF. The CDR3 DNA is TGTGCCAGCAGTGAAGGCAGTAACACTGAAGCTTTCTTT.

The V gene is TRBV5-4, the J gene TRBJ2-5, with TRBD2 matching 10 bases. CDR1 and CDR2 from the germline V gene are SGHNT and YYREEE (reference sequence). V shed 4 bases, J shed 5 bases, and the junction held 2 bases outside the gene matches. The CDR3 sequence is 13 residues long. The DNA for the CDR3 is TGTGCCAGCAGCCGAGCGGGGGGGGAGACCCAGTACTTC. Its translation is CASSRAGGETQYF. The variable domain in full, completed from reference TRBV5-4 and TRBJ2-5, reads ETGVTQSPTHLIKTRGQQVTLRCSSQSGHNTVSWYQQALGQGPQFIFQYYREEENGRGNFPPRFSGLQFPNYSSELNVNALELDDSALYLCASSRAGGETQYFGPGTRLLVL.

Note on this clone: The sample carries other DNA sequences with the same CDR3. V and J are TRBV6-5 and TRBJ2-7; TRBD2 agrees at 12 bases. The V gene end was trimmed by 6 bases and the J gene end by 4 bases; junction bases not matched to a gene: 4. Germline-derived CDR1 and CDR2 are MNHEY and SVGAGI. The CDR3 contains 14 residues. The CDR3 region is CASSWTSGAYEQYF. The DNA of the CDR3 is TGTGCCAGCAGCTGGACTAGCGGGGCTTACGAGCAGTACTTC.

DNA of the CDR3: TGTGCCAGCTCCCTTTTTAGCGGGAGGGAGAGATACAATGAGCAGTTCTTC. Its protein is CASSLFSGRERYNEQFF. The V call is TRBV18, the J call TRBJ2-1; the match to TRBD2 covers 11 bases. The V segment lost 6 bases and the J segment 4 bases; nucleotides outside the gene matches: 11. Per the germline V gene, CDR1 is KGHSH and CDR2 is LQKENI. CDR3 length equals 17 residues.

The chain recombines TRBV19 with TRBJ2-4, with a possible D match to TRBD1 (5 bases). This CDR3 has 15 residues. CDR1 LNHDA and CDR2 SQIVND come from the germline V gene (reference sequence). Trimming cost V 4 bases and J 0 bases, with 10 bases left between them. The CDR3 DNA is TGTGCCAGTAGTAATCGACAGTTAGCCAAAAACATTCAGTACTTC. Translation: CASSNRQLAKNIQYF.

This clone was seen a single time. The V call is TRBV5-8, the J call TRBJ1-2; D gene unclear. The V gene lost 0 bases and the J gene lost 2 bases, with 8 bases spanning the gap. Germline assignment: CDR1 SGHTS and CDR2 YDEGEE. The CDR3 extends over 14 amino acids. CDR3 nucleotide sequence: TGTGCCAGCAGCTTGGCTGGACTAAACTATGGCTACACCTTC. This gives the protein CASSLAGLNYGYTF.

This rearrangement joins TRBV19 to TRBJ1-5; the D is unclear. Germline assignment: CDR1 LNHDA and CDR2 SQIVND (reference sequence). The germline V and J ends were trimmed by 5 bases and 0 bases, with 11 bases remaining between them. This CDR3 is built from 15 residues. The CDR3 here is CASSRGLNSNQPQHF. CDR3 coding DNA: TGTGCCAGTAGTCGAGGACTAAATAGCAATCAGCCCCAGCATTTT.

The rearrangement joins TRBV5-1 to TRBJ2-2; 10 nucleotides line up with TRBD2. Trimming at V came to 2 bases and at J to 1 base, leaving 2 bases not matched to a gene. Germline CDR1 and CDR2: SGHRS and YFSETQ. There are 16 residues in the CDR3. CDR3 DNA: TGCGCCAGCAGCTTCGCTAGCGGGGGGAACACCGGGGAGCTGTTTTTT. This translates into CASSFASGGNTGELFF.

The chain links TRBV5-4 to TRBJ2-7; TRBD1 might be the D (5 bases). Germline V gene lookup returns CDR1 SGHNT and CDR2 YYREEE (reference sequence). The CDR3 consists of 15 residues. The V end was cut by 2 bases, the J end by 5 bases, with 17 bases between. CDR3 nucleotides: TGTGCCAGCAGCTTTCATTCCAGGGTCCGGAACGAGCAGTACTTC. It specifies CASSFHSRVRNEQYF.

CDR3 bases: TGTGCCAGTAGCCCGGGACAGGGGAGAACAGAGCCCCAGCATTTT. Translating gives CASSPGQGRTEPQHF. The chain carries TRBV19 and TRBJ1-5; 10 nucleotides line up with TRBD1. Germline V gene sequence: CDR1 LNHDA, CDR2 SQIVND (reference sequence). Trimming took 6 bases from V and 8 from J; bases not matched to a gene: 10. The CDR3 is 15 residues long.

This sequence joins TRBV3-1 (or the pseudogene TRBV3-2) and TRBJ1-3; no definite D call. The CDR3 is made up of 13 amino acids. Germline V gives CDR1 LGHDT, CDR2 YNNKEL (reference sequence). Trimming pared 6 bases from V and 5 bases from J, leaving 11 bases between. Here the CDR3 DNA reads TGTGCCAGCAGGGCACCCATGAGAAACACCATATATTTT. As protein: CASRAPMRNTIYF.

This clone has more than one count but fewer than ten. The CDR3 sequence is CASSIAGFGTEAFF. The CDR3 DNA reads as TGTGCCAGTAGTATAGCCGGGTTCGGCACTGAAGCTTTCTTT. The chain uses TRBV19 and TRBJ1-1; D gene unclear. The CDR3 runs to 14 residues. Trimming removed 1 base from V and 4 bases from J, with 10 bases in between. Looked up from germline, CDR1 is LNHDA and CDR2 is SQIVND (reference sequence). Using reference TRBV19 and TRBJ1-1 for the parts outside the CDR3, the full variable domain is DGGITQSPKYLFRKEGQNVTLSCEQNLNHDAMYWYRQDPGQGLRLIYYSQIVNDFQKGDIAEGYSVSREKKESFPLTVTSAQKNPTAFYLCASSIAGFGTEAFFGQGTRLTVV.

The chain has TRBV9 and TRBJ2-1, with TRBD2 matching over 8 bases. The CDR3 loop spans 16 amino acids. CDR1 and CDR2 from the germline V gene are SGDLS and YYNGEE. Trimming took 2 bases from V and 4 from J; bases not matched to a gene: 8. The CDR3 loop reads CASSVGSGNEYNEQFF. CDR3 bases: TGTGCCAGCAGCGTGGGTAGCGGGAACGAATACAATGAGCAGTTCTTC.

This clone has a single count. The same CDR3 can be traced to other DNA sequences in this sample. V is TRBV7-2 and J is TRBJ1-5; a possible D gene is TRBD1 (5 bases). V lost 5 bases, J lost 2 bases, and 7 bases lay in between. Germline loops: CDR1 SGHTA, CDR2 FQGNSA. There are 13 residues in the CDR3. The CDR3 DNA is TGTGCCAGCAGCCTGACAGGCAATCAGCCCCAGCATTTT. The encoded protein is CASSLTGNQPQHF.

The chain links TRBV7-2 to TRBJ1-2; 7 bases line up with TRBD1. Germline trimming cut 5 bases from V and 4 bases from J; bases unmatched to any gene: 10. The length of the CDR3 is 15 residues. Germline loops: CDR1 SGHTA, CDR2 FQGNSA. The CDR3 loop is CASSPEQGPLYGYTF. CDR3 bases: TGTGCCAGCAGCCCGGAACAGGGGCCACTCTATGGCTACACCTTC.

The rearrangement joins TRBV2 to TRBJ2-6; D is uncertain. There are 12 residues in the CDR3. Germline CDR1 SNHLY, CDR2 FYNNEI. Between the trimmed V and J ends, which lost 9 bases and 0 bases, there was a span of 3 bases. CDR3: CARSSGANVLTF. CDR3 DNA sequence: TGTGCCAGGAGCTCTGGGGCCAACGTCCTGACTTTC.

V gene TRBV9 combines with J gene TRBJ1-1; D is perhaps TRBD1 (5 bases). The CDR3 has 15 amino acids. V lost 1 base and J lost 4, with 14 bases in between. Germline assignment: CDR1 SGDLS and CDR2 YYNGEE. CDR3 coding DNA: TGTGCCAGCAGCGTAAGTGTTGAACAGGCCACTGAAGCTTTCTTT. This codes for CASSVSVEQATEAFF.

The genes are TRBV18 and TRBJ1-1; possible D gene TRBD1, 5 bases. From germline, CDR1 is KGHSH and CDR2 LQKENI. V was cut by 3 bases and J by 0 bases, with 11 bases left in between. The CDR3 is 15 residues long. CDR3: CASSPGTRLNTEAFF. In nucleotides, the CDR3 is TGTGCCAGCTCACCCGGGACTAGGTTGAACACTGAAGCTTTCTTT.

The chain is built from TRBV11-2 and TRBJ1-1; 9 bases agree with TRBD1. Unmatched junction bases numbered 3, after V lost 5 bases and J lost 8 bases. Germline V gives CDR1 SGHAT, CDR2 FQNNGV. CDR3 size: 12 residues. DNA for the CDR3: TGTGCCAGCAGCAGGGGACAGGGCGAAGCTTTCTTT. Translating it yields CASSRGQGEAFF.

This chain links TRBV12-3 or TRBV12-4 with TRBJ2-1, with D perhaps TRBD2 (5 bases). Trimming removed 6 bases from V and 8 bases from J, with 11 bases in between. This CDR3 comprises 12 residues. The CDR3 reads CASRLGGDEQFF. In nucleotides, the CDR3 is TGTGCCAGCAGACTTGGAGGAGATGAGCAGTTCTTC.

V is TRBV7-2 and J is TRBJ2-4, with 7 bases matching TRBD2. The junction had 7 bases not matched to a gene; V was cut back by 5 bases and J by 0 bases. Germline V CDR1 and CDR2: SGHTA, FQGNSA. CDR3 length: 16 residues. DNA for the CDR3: TGTGCCAGCAGCAATGGCGGGAGTGGAGCCAAAAACATTCAGTACTTC. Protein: CASSNGGSGAKNIQYF.

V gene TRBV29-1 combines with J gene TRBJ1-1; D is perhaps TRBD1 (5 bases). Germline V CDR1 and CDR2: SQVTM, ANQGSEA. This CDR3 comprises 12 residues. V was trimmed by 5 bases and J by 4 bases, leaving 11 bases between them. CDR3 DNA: TGCAGCGTTCTTGGGGGAGGCACTGAAGCTTTCTTT. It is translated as CSVLGGGTEAFF.

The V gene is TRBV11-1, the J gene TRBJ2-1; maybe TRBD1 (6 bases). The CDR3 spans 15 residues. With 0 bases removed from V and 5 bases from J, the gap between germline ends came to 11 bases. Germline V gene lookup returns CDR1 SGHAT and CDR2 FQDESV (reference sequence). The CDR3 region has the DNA TGTGCCAGCAGCTTAGCGATAGACAGGCACAATGAGCAGTTCTTC. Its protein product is CASSLAIDRHNEQFF. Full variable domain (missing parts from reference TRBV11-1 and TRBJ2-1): EAEVAQSPRYKITEKSQAVAFWCDPISGHATLYWYRQILGQGPELLVQFQDESVVDDSQLPKDRFSAERLKGVDSTLKIQPAELGDSAMYLCASSLAIDRHNEQFFGPGTRLTVL.

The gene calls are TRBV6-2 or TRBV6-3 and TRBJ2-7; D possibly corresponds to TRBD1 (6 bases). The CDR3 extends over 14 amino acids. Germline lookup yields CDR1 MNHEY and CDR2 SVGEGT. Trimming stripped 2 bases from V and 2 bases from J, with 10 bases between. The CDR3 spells CASSYPGTTYEQYF. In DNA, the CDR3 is TGTGCCAGCAGTTACCCGGGGACAACCTACGAGCAGTACTTC.

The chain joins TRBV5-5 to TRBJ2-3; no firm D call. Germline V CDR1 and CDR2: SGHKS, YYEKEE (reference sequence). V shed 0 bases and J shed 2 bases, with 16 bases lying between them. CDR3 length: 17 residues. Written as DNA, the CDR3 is TGTGCCAGCAGCTTGGGACGAGGCCCACACCACACAGATACGCAGTATTTT. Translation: CASSLGRGPHHTDTQYF.

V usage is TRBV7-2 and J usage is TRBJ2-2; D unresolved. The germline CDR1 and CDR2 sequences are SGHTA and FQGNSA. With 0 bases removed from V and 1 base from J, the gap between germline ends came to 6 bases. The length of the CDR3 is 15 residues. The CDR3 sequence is CASSLARQNTGELFF. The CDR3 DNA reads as TGTGCCAGCAGCTTAGCCCGACAGAACACCGGGGAGCTGTTTTTT.

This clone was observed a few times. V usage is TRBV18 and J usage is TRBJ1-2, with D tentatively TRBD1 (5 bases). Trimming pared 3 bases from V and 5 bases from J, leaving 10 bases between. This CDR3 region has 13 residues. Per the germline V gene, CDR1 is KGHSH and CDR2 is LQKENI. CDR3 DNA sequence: TGTGCCAGCTCACCCCTAGGGGATTATGGCTACACCTTC. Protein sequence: CASSPLGDYGYTF.

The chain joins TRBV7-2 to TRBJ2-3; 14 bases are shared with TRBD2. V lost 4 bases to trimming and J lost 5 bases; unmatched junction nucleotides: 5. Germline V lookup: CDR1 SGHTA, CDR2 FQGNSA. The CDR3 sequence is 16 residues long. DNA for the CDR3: TGTGCCAGCAGCTCGGGACTAGCGGGAGTGGGAGATACGCAGTATTTT. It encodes CASSSGLAGVGDTQYF.